This entry lists 30 T cell receptor beta chains sequenced from one sample in a study of cytomegalovirus exposure and HLA in healthy donors. PCR used 60 Vbeta primers and 13 Jbeta primers. Data came from immunoSEQ multiplex PCR; TCRdb stores just in-frame clones and leaves some out. There are 64,000 or so clones in the sample; over 75% occur only once, and about 10% lies in the top ten. The material sequenced was PBMCs. All receptors derive from a female donor in good health and CMV-seronegative.

The chain is built from TRBV6-1 and TRBJ1-2; perhaps TRBD1 as D (6 bases). The length of the CDR3 is 12 residues. Germline V gene sequence: CDR1 MNHNS, CDR2 SASEGT. V was shortened by 4 bases and J by 5 bases, with 8 bases between the two germline ends. CDR3 coding DNA: TGTGCCAGCAGTGCGACAGGTTATGGCTACACCTTC. This sequence encodes CASSATGYGYTF.

The chain combines TRBV18 with TRBJ1-1; D is unclear. This CDR3 has 13 amino acids. The V end was cut by 3 bases, the J end by 1 base, with 6 bases between. Per the germline V gene, CDR1 is KGHSH and CDR2 is LQKENI. The CDR3 coding sequence is TGTGCCAGCTCACCGGAGTCGAACACTGAAGCTTTCTTT. Translation gives CASSPESNTEAFF.

The V gene is TRBV7-2, the J gene TRBJ1-5; 7 nucleotides align to TRBD1. Germline lookup yields CDR1 SGHTA and CDR2 FQGNSA. V was pared by 0 bases and J by 15 bases, with 8 bases of the junction left unmatched. The CDR3 is 13 amino acids. Here the CDR3 reads CASSLARQGVMHF. CDR3 nucleotide sequence: TGTGCCAGCAGCTTAGCCCGGCAGGGGGTGATGCATTTT. Supplemented by reference TRBV7-2 and TRBJ1-5, the full variable domain reads GAGVSQSPSNKVTEKGKDVELRCDPISGHTALYWYRQSLGQGLEFLIYFQGNSAPDKSGLPSDRFSAERTGGSVSTLTIQRTQQEDSAVYLCASSLARQGVMHFGDGTRLSIL.

The genes are TRBV7-3 and TRBJ2-5, with 11 bases fitting TRBD2. The CDR3 extends over 14 amino acids. Germline values: CDR1 SGHTA, CDR2 FQGTGA. With V trimmed by 6 bases and J by 4 bases, 4 bases remained unmatched. The CDR3 sequence: CASSFSGRGETQYF. The CDR3 DNA reads TGTGCCAGCAGTTTTAGCGGGAGGGGAGAGACCCAGTACTTC.

V and J are TRBV2 and TRBJ1-1; no definite D call. The CDR3 runs 13 residues. Trimming took 6 bases from V and 10 from J, leaving 18 bases between them. CDR1 and CDR2 (germline): SNHLY, FYNNEI. The CDR3 nucleotides read TGTGCCAGCAGCGTTACCACGGGAATCTTAGCTTTCTTT. This translates into CASSVTTGILAFF.

This clone was seen only once. The rearrangement links TRBV5-6 to TRBJ2-7; possibly TRBD2 for D (5 bases). The CDR3 contains 16 residues. Germline values: CDR1 SGHDT, CDR2 YYEEEE. The ends were cut back, 3 bases at V and 1 base at J, with 17 bases in the middle. The DNA for the CDR3 is TGTGCCAGCAGCTCCACTTACGGGGTCACGTCCTACGAGCAGTACTTC. Translating it yields CASSSTYGVTSYEQYF.

The rearrangement uses TRBV10-2 and TRBJ1-1; 9 nucleotides line up with TRBD1. This CDR3 is built from 14 residues. Germline values: CDR1 WSHSY, CDR2 SAAADI. The V and J ends lost 4 bases and 0 bases, in that order; junction bases with no gene match: 0. CDR3 bases: TGCGCCAGCAGTGGGACAGGGGTGAACACTGAAGCTTTCTTT. This codes for CASSGTGVNTEAFF.

Only a few counts were recorded for this clone. The V gene is TRBV11-2, the J gene TRBJ2-7, with TRBD1 identical over 8 bases. The V gene end was trimmed by 5 bases and the J gene end by 2 bases; junction bases not matched to a gene: 8. Germline lookup yields CDR1 SGHAT and CDR2 FQNNGV. The CDR3 totals 15 residues. The DNA for the CDR3 is TGTGCCAGCAGCCCCAGGGGACAGGCGACCTACGAGCAGTACTTC. Protein: CASSPRGQATYEQYF.

Concerning this clone: Distinct nucleotide sequences in the sample also encode this CDR3. This chain connects TRBV4-1 to TRBJ2-1; TRBD2 aligns across 9 bases. With 0 bases clipped from V and 6 bases from J, the junction kept 3 bases outside the gene matches. CDR1 and CDR2 (germline): MGHRA, YSYEKL. This CDR3 spans 15 amino acids. For the CDR3, the DNA is TGCGCCAGCAGCCAAGAGCGGGGGGGGTCCAATGAGCAGTTCTTC. Translating gives CASSQERGGSNEQFF.

V is TRBV6-6 and J is TRBJ2-7, with D tentatively TRBD2 (6 bases). Trimming stripped 7 bases from V and 1 base from J, with 20 bases between. The CDR3 covers 16 residues. Germline assignment: CDR1 MNHNY and CDR2 SVGAGI (reference sequence). The CDR3 DNA reads TGTGCCAGCAAAAAGTGGTCGGACGGAGGGTCCTACGAGCAGTACTTC. Its protein product is CASKKWSDGGSYEQYF.

V usage is TRBV19 and J usage is TRBJ1-5; 9 bases fit TRBD1. After removal of 5 bases from V and 7 bases from J, the junction contained 9 bases not matched to a gene. Germline V gene data show CDR1 as LNHDA and CDR2 as SQIVND (reference sequence). The CDR3 runs 15 residues. The CDR3 DNA reads as TGTGCCAGTAGTCTGGGGACAGGGTTATTGCAGCCCCAGCATTTT. Amino acids: CASSLGTGLLQPQHF.

The chain joins TRBV5-1 to TRBJ1-6; D possibly corresponds to TRBD1 (6 bases). The CDR3 covers 16 residues. Germline V gene data show CDR1 as SGHRS and CDR2 as YFSETQ. Trimming removed 4 bases from V and 10 bases from J, with 21 bases in between. The CDR3 region is CASSPTPGGQASPLHF. The CDR3 nucleotides are TGCGCCAGCAGCCCAACTCCCGGGGGGCAGGCCTCACCCCTCCACTTT.

There are a few counts of this clone. This rearrangement joins TRBV7-2 to TRBJ1-2; 8 positions agree with TRBD1. Germline V gives CDR1 SGHTA, CDR2 FQGNSA. V shed 1 base, J shed 1 base, and the junction held 2 bases outside the gene matches. CDR3 length: 15 residues. The CDR3 nucleotides read TGTGCCAGCAGCTTAGAGACAGGGGTTAACTATGGCTACACCTTC. It codes for CASSLETGVNYGYTF.

The genes are TRBV6-1 and TRBJ2-7, with D possibly TRBD1 on 5 matching bases. This CDR3 spans 14 amino acids. The V and J ends lost 6 bases and 4 bases respectively, with 16 bases between them. The V gene's germline CDR1 is MNHNS and CDR2 SASEGT. For the CDR3, the DNA is TGTGCCAGCAGGGCCAGGGTGGGGAATTACGAGCAGTACTTC. It translates to CASRARVGNYEQYF.

The gene calls are TRBV18 and TRBJ1-3; TRBD1 matches 7 bases. Unmatched junction bases numbered 6, after V lost 3 bases and J lost 4 bases. The CDR3 is 15 amino acids. CDR1 and CDR2 (germline): KGHSH, LQKENI. CDR3 protein: CASSPPGQPGNTIYF. CDR3 in DNA: TGTGCCAGCTCACCTCCGGGACAGCCAGGAAACACCATATATTTT.

The V gene is TRBV4-2, the J gene TRBJ2-1, with 11 bases matching TRBD2. CDR1 is LGHNA, CDR2 YNFKEQ, per germline. The CDR3 consists of 16 residues. After removal of 3 bases from V and 11 bases from J, the junction contained 12 bases not matched to a gene. The CDR3 sequence is CASSHIAGGPEKQQFF. Written as DNA, the CDR3 is TGTGCCAGCAGCCACATAGCGGGAGGGCCTGAAAAACAGCAGTTCTTC.

This chain joins TRBV5-1 and TRBJ2-7; a possible D gene is TRBD2 (7 bases). Per germline, CDR1 SGHRS and CDR2 YFSETQ. The germline V and J ends were trimmed by 4 bases and 2 bases, with 13 bases remaining between them. The CDR3 runs 14 residues. The CDR3 here is CASSEGDYPYEQYF. In nucleotides, the CDR3 is TGCGCCAGCAGCGAGGGGGACTACCCCTACGAGCAGTACTTC.

V usage is TRBV27 and J usage is TRBJ2-5, with D possibly being TRBD2 (5 bases). V shed 6 bases and J shed 7 bases, with 12 bases lying between them. Looked up from germline, CDR1 is MNHEY and CDR2 is SMNVEV (reference sequence). The CDR3 has 12 amino acids. This chain's CDR3 is CASRGLGATQYF. In nucleotides, the CDR3 is TGTGCCAGCAGAGGACTGGGAGCGACCCAGTACTTC.

The chain joins TRBV9 to TRBJ1-1, with 8 bases that match TRBD1. J gave up 6 bases and V 5 bases, and 6 bases lay outside the gene matches. Germline CDR1 is SGDLS and CDR2 is YYNGEE. The CDR3 spans 13 residues. This CDR3 is CASSGQGYPEAFF. CDR3 DNA sequence: TGTGCCAGCAGTGGACAGGGTTACCCTGAAGCTTTCTTT.

This clone was recorded only once. This chain uses TRBV5-1 with TRBJ2-1, with a possible D match to TRBD1 (6 bases). CDR1 SGHRS and CDR2 YFSETQ come from the germline V gene. CDR3 length: 12 amino acids. The V and J ends lost 6 bases and 8 bases respectively, with 12 bases between them. The DNA for the CDR3 is TGCGCCAGCATGGGCCAGGGGTATGAGCAGTTCTTC. Its protein product is CASMGQGYEQFF.

V gene TRBV28 combines with J gene TRBJ1-3; 7 bases line up with TRBD1. CDR1 MDHEN and CDR2 SYDVKM come from the germline V gene. The CDR3 spans 16 residues. V lost 6 bases, J lost 0 bases, and 8 bases stayed unmatched. Written as DNA, the CDR3 is TGTGCCAGCAGGACGGGTTGGGACAGCTCTGGAAACACCATATATTTT. Its protein is CASRTGWDSSGNTIYF.

DNA of the CDR3: TGTGCCAGCAGCGCGGGAGACCTCTGGGACAGCCAAGAGACCCAGTACTTC. This translates into CASSAGDLWDSQETQYF. This sequence joins TRBV9 and TRBJ2-5; tentatively, D is TRBD1 (7 bases). Germline CDR1 SGDLS, CDR2 YYNGEE. This CDR3 is 17 amino acids long. V gave up 3 bases and J gave up 1 base, with 19 bases separating them.

This clone was counted between two and nine times. The chain employs TRBV6-5 and TRBJ1-1; 9 bases are shared with TRBD1. J lost 5 bases, V lost 0 bases, and 4 bases had no gene match. The CDR3 is 15 residues long. The germline V gene has CDR1 MNHEY and CDR2 SVGAGI. The CDR3 DNA is TGTGCCAGCAGTTACTCGGGACAGGGCAGTACTGAAGCTTTCTTT. Translating it yields CASSYSGQGSTEAFF.

V is TRBV6-5 and J is TRBJ1-5; D ambiguous. V gave up 7 bases and J gave up 7 bases, with 8 bases separating them. CDR3 length: 11 residues. The germline V gene has CDR1 MNHEY and CDR2 SVGAGI. Here the CDR3 reads CASILRQPQHF. The CDR3 region has the DNA TGTGCCAGCATCCTTCGGCAGCCCCAGCATTTT.

This chain uses TRBV28 with TRBJ2-6, with 7 bases lining up with TRBD2. V lost 4 bases to trimming and J lost 0 bases; unmatched junction nucleotides: 12. This CDR3 is built from 19 residues. Germline-derived CDR1 and CDR2 are MDHEN and SYDVKM. CDR3 nucleotides: TGTGCCAGCAGTTCCGGACGGGGGAGGGTCCTCTCTGGGGCCAACGTCCTGACTTTC. It translates to CASSSGRGRVLSGANVLTF.

This chain links TRBV27 with TRBJ2-7; 13 positions agree with TRBD2. Germline V gene sequence: CDR1 MNHEY, CDR2 SMNVEV (reference sequence). J was trimmed by 6 bases and V by 4 bases; bases with no gene match: 3. The CDR3 spans 14 residues. CDR3 in amino acids: CASSSGTSGVEQYF. The CDR3 DNA follows: TGTGCCAGCAGTTCTGGGACTAGCGGGGTCGAGCAGTACTTC.

Only one count was recorded for this clone. The genes are TRBV9 and TRBJ1-6, with 11 bases lining up with TRBD1. The V gene end was trimmed by 4 bases and the J gene end by 9 bases; junction bases not matched to a gene: 6. CDR1 and CDR2 (germline): SGDLS, YYNGEE. This CDR3 spans 15 amino acids. This CDR3 reads CASSTGTGGRSPLHF. CDR3 bases: TGTGCCAGCAGCACGGGGACAGGGGGTCGTTCACCCCTCCACTTT. Full variable domain (missing parts from reference TRBV9 and TRBJ1-6): DSGVTQTPKHLITATGQRVTLRCSPRSGDLSVYWYQQSLDQGLQFLIQYYNGEERAKGNILERFSAQQFPDLHSELNLSSLELGDSALYFCASSTGTGGRSPLHFGNGTRLTVT.

The chain employs TRBV4-2 and TRBJ2-2; no definite D call. Germline V gives CDR1 LGHNA, CDR2 YNFKEQ. The CDR3 spans 15 residues. V shed 4 bases and J shed 0 bases, with 9 bases lying between them. The CDR3 loop reads CASSPGGTNTGELFF. The CDR3 DNA sequence: TGTGCCAGCAGCCCCGGCGGAACGAACACCGGGGAGCTGTTTTTT.

The chain employs TRBV18 and TRBJ2-5, with 8 bases lining up with TRBD1. The length of the CDR3 is 17 residues. Germline values: CDR1 KGHSH, CDR2 LQKENI. The ends lost 3 bases at V and 5 bases at J; junction bases unmatched: 14. CDR3 sequence: CASSPVRGDRTMETQYF. The DNA for the CDR3 is TGTGCCAGCTCACCCGTGAGAGGGGACAGGACTATGGAGACCCAGTACTTC.

V and J are TRBV28 and TRBJ1-4; D is perhaps TRBD1 (6 bases). V was trimmed by 2 bases and J by 8 bases, leaving 15 bases between them. The CDR3 length is 15 residues. The germline gives CDR1 MDHEN, CDR2 SYDVKM. CDR3 residues: CASSLVGTGNEKLFF. The CDR3 bases are TGTGCCAGCAGTTTAGTGGGAACAGGGAACGAAAAACTGTTTTTT.